The rows below give T cell receptor beta chains drawn from one sample of a study of T cells after posttransplantation cyclophosphamide. TCRdb's table, derived via immunoSEQ multiplex PCR, lists solely in-frame clones and lacks some. The sample yields about 9,600 clones, roughly 90% seen once. The source was PBMCs, collected after an allogeneic stem cell transplant with a calcineurin inhibitor and methotrexate. These receptors came from a male patient aged 30 to 40 who received an allogeneic stem cell transplant from an unrelated donor, was CMV-positive, and had no GVHD. The graft donor may account for some of the T cells. CDR3s include the opening cysteine and the closing phenylalanine or tryptophan. Fields, in order: J gene, V gene, D gene, clone size, CDR3 protein, CDR3 DNA. A D gene is named only where the DNA matches it firmly. Size tells how often a clone was seen (once, few, many) or the class of an expanded clone, and some rows leave it out.

>TRBJ1-3|TRBV18|-|-
CASSPTEGIGNTIYF
TGTGCCAGCTCACCTACGGAGGGAATTGGAAACACCATATATTTT
>TRBJ1-1|TRBV28|TRBD1|-
CASRPGQGSTEAFF
TGTGCCAGCAGGCCGGGACAGGGGTCCACTGAAGCTTTCTTT
>TRBJ2-3|TRBV29-1|-|once
CSVEYQGWADTQYF
TGCAGCGTTGAATATCAGGGTTGGGCAGATACGCAGTATTTT
>TRBJ2-3|TRBV27|TRBD2|-
CASSFDLAGSSTDTQYF
TGTGCCAGCAGTTTCGATCTAGCGGGGTCTAGCACAGATACGCAGTATTTT
>TRBJ2-3|TRBV19|TRBD2|-
CASTLAGGSDTQYF
TGTGCCAGTACCCTAGCGGGAGGATCCGATACGCAGTATTTT
>TRBJ2-1|TRBV11-3|-|-
CASSEEGSYNEQFF
TGTGCCAGTTCCGAGGAGGGCTCCTACAATGAGCAGTTCTTC
>TRBJ2-1|TRBV9|TRBD2|-
CASSVGSGNNEQFF
TGTGCCAGCAGCGTAGGTAGCGGGAACAATGAGCAGTTCTTC
>TRBJ1-5|TRBV19|TRBD1|-
CASKTSTGGWNQPQHF
TGTGCCAGTAAAACAAGCACAGGGGGCTGGAATCAGCCCCAGCATTTT
>TRBJ2-7|TRBV6-5|-|-
CASSYSTIPAYEQYF
TGTGCCAGCAGTTACTCGACTATACCCGCCTACGAGCAGTACTTC
>TRBJ2-7|TRBV2|TRBD2|-
CASSEMTSGASYEQYF
TGTGCCAGCAGTGAGATGACTAGCGGGGCTTCCTACGAGCAGTACTTC
>TRBJ1-1|TRBV19|-|-
CASEGNRDVHTEAFF
TGTGCCAGTGAGGGGAACAGGGATGTCCACACTGAAGCTTTCTTT
>TRBJ2-2|TRBV2|TRBD1|-
CASSGQGPYTGELFF
TGTGCCAGCAGTGGACAGGGCCCCTACACCGGGGAGCTGTTTTTT
>TRBJ2-1|TRBV9|-|-
CASSVGQVGEQFF
TGTGCCAGCAGCGTAGGACAGGTTGGTGAGCAGTTCTTC
>TRBJ1-2|TRBV7-2|-|few
CASSLDRKPGYTF
TGTGCCAGCAGCTTAGACAGAAAACCTGGCTACACCTTC
>TRBJ2-3|TRBV23-1|-|-
CASSQIPIPVRSLGDTQYF
TGCGCCAGCAGTCAAATCCCCATTCCAGTGCGGTCACTGGGAGATACGCAGTATTTT
>TRBJ2-1|TRBV9|TRBD1|-
CASSVGRDRGNEQFF
TGTGCCAGCAGCGTAGGTCGGGACAGGGGCAATGAGCAGTTCTTC
>TRBJ2-2|TRBV6-7|-|-
CASTPTGELFF
TGTGCCAGCACTCCTACCGGGGAGCTGTTTTTT
>TRBJ1-2|TRBV27|-|-
CASSLQGDGYTF
TGTGCCAGCAGTTTACAAGGGGATGGCTACACCTTC
>TRBJ1-2|TRBV5-1|TRBD1|-
CASSALQGAWGYTF
TGCGCCAGCAGCGCCTTGCAGGGGGCTTGGGGCTACACCTTC
>TRBJ2-7|TRBV28|TRBD2|-
CASSPNFGGRSHEQYF
TGTGCCAGCAGTCCAAATTTTGGCGGGAGAAGCCACGAGCAGTACTTC
>TRBJ2-1|TRBV25-1|TRBD2|once
CASSPQESGSSYNEQFF
TGTGCCAGCAGTCCTCAGGAGAGCGGGAGCTCCTACAATGAGCAGTTCTTC
>TRBJ2-7|TRBV11-3|TRBD2|-
CASSSLGTSGIYYEQYF
TGTGCCAGCAGCTCACTCGGGACTAGCGGGATCTACTACGAGCAGTACTTC
>TRBJ1-2|TRBV29-1|-|-
CSVEWWAGVEANYGYTF
TGCAGCGTTGAATGGTGGGCAGGGGTGGAAGCTAACTATGGCTACACCTTC
>TRBJ1-1|TRBV19|TRBD1|-
CASTRTGGGGTEAFF
TGTGCCAGTACCAGGACAGGGGGCGGAGGCACTGAAGCTTTCTTT
>TRBJ2-3|TRBV27|TRBD2|-
CASSPWGRESPDTQYF
TGTGCCAGCAGCCCCTGGGGGAGGGAGTCCCCAGATACGCAGTATTTT
>TRBJ2-2|TRBV6-5|-|-
CASSKQGATREVLFF
TGTGCCAGCAGTAAACAGGGGGCGACGCGGGAGGTGCTGTTTTTT
>TRBJ2-2|TRBV19|-|-
CASSTPLGASTGELFF
TGTGCCAGTAGTACTCCCCTGGGGGCGAGCACCGGGGAGCTGTTTTTT
>TRBJ2-1|TRBV4-1|-|-
CASSHDGSGTTYNEQFF
TGCGCCAGCAGCCACGATGGGAGCGGGACAACATACAATGAGCAGTTCTTC
>TRBJ2-1|TRBV15|-|-
CATQKPSGYNEQFF
TGTGCCACCCAGAAGCCTAGTGGGTACAATGAGCAGTTCTTC
>TRBJ2-2|TRBV4-3|-|-
CASSQGRRVSPGELFF
TGCGCCAGCAGCCAAGGAAGGCGGGTCTCTCCCGGGGAGCTGTTTTTT
>TRBJ2-5|TRBV27|TRBD2|-
CASSSGPTSGPQETQYF
TGTGCCAGCAGTTCCGGCCCTACTAGCGGGCCTCAAGAGACCCAGTACTTC
>TRBJ2-3|TRBV2|-|-
CASSYTDTQYF
TGTGCCAGCAGTTATACAGATACGCAGTATTTT
>TRBJ2-2|TRBV4-2|TRBD2|-
CASSPNSGGRNTGELFF
TGTGCCAGCAGCCCAAATAGTGGCGGGAGGAACACCGGGGAGCTGTTTTTT
>TRBJ2-3|TRBV5-1|-|-
CASSLARGMDTQYF
TGCGCCAGCAGCTTGGCCCGGGGGATGGATACGCAGTATTTT
>TRBJ2-7|TRBV10-3|TRBD2|-
CAISEPGTSGRKYEQYF
TGTGCCATCAGTGAGCCCGGGACTAGCGGGAGAAAGTACGAGCAGTACTTC
>TRBJ2-5|TRBV5-1|TRBD2|-
CASIPRGGETQYF
TGCGCCAGCATCCCCCGGGGGGGAGAGACCCAGTACTTC
>TRBJ2-5|TRBV7-3|-|-
CASSSRGPWETQYF
TGTGCCAGCAGCTCCCGCGGGCCGTGGGAGACCCAGTACTTC
>TRBJ1-5|TRBV27|-|-
CASSLGRGVQPQHF
TGTGCCAGCAGTTTGGGAAGGGGTGTACAGCCCCAGCATTTT
>TRBJ2-5|TRBV7-3|-|-
CASSYRVQETQYF
TGTGCCAGCAGCTACAGGGTCCAAGAGACCCAGTACTTC
>TRBJ2-5|TRBV2|-|-
CASSDRSSYGETQYF
TGTGCCAGCAGTGACAGGTCGTCTTACGGAGAGACCCAGTACTTC
>TRBJ2-2|TRBV10-3|TRBD1|few
CAISVRDRENTGELFF
TGTGCCATCAGCGTACGGGACAGGGAGAACACCGGGGAGCTGTTTTTT
>TRBJ1-5|TRBV28|TRBD1|-
CASREGQPNQPQHF
TGTGCCAGCAGAGAGGGACAGCCGAATCAGCCCCAGCATTTT
>TRBJ2-7|TRBV11-3|-|-
CASERRHNEQYF
TGTGCCTCCGAGCGGAGACATAACGAGCAGTACTTC
>TRBJ1-3|TRBV6-6|-|few
CASSYFEGNTIYF
TGTGCCAGCAGTTATTTCGAGGGAAACACCATATATTTT
>TRBJ2-3|TRBV5-6|TRBD2|-
CASSPRLAGTDTQYF
TGTGCCAGCAGCCCTAGACTAGCGGGAACAGATACGCAGTATTTT
>TRBJ2-5|TRBV5-1|TRBD1|-
CASSLVRGLQETQYF
TGCGCCAGCAGCTTGGTGAGGGGGCTCCAAGAGACCCAGTACTTC
>TRBJ2-7|TRBV27|TRBD2|-
CASSGLAGEQYF
TGTGCCAGCAGCGGACTAGCGGGGGAGCAGTACTTC
>TRBJ2-3|TRBV28|-|once
CASSPTGEDTQYF
TGTGCCAGCAGTCCCACCGGGGAGGATACGCAGTATTTT
>TRBJ1-6|TRBV10-2|-|-
CASSVLQGSPLHF
TGCGCCAGCAGTGTTCTGCAGGGTTCACCCCTCCACTTT
>TRBJ2-1|TRBV5-1|-|once
CASALGSGRRSYNEQFF
TGCGCCAGCGCTCTAGGGAGTGGGAGACGCTCCTACAATGAGCAGTTCTTC
>TRBJ1-6|TRBV30|-|-
CAWNGFGDNSPLHF
TGTGCCTGGAACGGGTTCGGGGATAATTCACCCCTCCACTTT
>TRBJ1-1|TRBV28|-|-
CAGRDQGNTEAFF
TGTGCCGGCAGAGATCAGGGGAACACTGAAGCTTTCTTT
>TRBJ2-7|TRBV10-1|-|-
CASRGGVVGVYEQYF
TGCGCCAGCAGGGGCGGGGTTGTCGGGGTCTACGAGCAGTACTTC